This T cell receptor (beta chain) was recorded in a study of technical replicates of blood from a handful of donors. TCRdb keeps only in-frame clones here, not all; method: immunoSEQ multiplex PCR. The data hold 45,000 to 60,000 clones, with more than 70% observed a single time. As regards this clone: This sample includes further DNA sequences coding for the same CDR3.

The CDR3 sequence is 16 residues long. Unmatched junction bases numbered 3, after V lost 0 bases and J lost 2 bases. Germline loops: CDR1 SGDLS, CDR2 YYNGEE. The clonotype comes from a human donor in good health. Some clones in this sample may be carry-over from other donors' samples. The rearrangement uses TRBV9 and TRBJ2-1; 9 bases agree with TRBD2. Sequenced material: PBMCs. The CDR3 DNA reads as TGTGCCAGCAGCGTAGGGGCGGGGGGGCCCTACAATGAGCAGTTCTTC. It encodes CASSVGAGGPYNEQFF.